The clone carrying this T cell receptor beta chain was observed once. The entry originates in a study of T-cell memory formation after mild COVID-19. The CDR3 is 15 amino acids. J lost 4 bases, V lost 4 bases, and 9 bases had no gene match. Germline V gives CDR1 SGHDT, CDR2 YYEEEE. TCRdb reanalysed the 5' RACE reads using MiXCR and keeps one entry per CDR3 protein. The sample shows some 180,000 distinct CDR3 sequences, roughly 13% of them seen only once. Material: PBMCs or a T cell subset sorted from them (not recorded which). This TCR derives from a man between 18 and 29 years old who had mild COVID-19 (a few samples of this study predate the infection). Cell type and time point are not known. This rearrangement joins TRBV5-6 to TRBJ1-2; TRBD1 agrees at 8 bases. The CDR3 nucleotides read TGTGCCAGCAGCCCCAGGACAGGGCTCCGCTATGGCTACACCTTC. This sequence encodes CASSPRTGLRYGYTF.